The TCR beta chain under discussion was sequenced for a study of cytomegalovirus exposure and HLA in healthy donors. CDR3 size: 13 residues. Germline CDR1 reads LNHNV; CDR2 reads YYDKDF (reference sequence). Trimming removed 3 bases from V and 2 bases from J; junction bases left unmatched: 1. PCR involved 60 Vbeta and 13 Jbeta primers. Using immunoSEQ multiplex PCR, the repertoire was profiled, and TCRdb retains in-frame clones only, with some absent. Among about 130,000 clones listed, roughly four fifths were seen once. This clone was seen a single time. Other DNA variants within this sample encode the same CDR3.

Sequencing was done on a sample of PBMCs. The sequence came from a girl aged 2 to 9 in good health and CMV-seronegative. V and J are TRBV15 and TRBJ2-7; TRBD1 matches at 7 bases. This CDR3 reads CATSRDRTYEQYF. The CDR3 DNA follows: TGTGCCACCAGCAGGGACAGGACCTACGAGCAGTACTTC. The entire variable domain, with the rest obtained from reference TRBV15 and TRBJ2-7, is as follows: DAMVIQNPRYQVTQFGKPVTLSCSQTLNHNVMYWYQQKSSQAPKLLFHYYDKDFNNEADTPDNFQSRRPNTSFCFLDIRSPGLGDTAMYLCATSRDRTYEQYFGPGTRLTVT.